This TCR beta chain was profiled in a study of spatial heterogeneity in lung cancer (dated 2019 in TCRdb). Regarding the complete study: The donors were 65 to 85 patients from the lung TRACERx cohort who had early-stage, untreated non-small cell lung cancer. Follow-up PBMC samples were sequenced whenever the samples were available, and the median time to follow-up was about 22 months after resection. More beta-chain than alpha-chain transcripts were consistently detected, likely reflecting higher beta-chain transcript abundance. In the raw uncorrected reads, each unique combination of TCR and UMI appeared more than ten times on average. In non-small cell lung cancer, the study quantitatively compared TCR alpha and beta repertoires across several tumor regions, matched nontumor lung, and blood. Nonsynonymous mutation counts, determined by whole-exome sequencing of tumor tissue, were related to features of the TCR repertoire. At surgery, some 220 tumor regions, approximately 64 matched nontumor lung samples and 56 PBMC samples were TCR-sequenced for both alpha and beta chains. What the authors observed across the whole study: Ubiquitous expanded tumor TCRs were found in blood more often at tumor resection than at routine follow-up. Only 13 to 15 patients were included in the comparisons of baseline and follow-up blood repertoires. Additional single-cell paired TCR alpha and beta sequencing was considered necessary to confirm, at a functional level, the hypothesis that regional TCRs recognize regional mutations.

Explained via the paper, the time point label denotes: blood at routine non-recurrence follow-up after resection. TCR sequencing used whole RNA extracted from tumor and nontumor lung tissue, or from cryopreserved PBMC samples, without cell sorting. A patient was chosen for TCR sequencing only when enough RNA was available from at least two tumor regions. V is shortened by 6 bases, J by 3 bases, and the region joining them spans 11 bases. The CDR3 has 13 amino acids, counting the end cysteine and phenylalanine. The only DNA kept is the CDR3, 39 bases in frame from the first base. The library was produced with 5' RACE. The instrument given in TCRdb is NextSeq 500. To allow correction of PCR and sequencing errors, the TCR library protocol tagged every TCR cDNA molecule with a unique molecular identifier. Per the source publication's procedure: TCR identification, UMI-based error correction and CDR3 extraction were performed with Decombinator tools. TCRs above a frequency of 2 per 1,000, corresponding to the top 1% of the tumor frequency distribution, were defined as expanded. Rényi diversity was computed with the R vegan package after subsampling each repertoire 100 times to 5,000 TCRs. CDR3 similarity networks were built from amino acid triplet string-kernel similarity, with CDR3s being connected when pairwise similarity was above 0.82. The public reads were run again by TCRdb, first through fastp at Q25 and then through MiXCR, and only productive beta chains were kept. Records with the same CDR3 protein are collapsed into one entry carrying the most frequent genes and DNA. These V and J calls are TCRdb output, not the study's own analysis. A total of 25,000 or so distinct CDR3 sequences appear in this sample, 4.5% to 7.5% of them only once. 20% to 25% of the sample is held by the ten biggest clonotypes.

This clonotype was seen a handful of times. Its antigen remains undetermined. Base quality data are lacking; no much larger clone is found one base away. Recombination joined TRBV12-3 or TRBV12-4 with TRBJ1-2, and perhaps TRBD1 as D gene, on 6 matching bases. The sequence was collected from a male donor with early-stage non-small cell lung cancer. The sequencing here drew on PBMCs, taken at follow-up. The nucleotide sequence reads TGTGCCAGCAGGTCCACAGGGTACTATGGCTACACCTTC. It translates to CASRSTGYYGYTF.